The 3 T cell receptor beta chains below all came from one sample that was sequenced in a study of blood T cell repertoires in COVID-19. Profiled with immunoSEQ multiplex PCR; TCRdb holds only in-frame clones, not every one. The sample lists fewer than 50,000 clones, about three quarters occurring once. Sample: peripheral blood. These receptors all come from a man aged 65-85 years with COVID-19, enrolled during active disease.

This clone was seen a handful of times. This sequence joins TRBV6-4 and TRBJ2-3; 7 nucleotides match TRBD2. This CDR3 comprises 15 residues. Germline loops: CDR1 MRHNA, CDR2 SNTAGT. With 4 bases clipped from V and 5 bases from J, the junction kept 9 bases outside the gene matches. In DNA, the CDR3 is TGTGCCAGCAGTGTCTCCCGCGGGAGTCAAGATACGCAGTATTTT. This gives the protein CASSVSRGSQDTQYF.

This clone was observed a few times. The CDR3 loop reads CASSPRDRPYEQYF. The CDR3 DNA follows: TGTGCCAGCAGCCCACGGGACAGGCCCTACGAGCAGTACTTC. The V call is TRBV11-3, the J call TRBJ2-7, with 8 bases lining up with TRBD1. V shed 5 bases, J shed 2 bases, and the junction held 5 bases outside the gene matches. Germline V CDR1 and CDR2: SGHNT, YENEEA. This CDR3 contains 14 residues.

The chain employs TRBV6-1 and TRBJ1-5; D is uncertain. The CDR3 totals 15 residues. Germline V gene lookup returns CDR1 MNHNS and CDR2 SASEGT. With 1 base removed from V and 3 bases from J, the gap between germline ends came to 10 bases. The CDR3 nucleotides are TGTGCCAGCAGTGAAGGCAGATCCATCAATCAGCCCCAGCATTTT. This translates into CASSEGRSINQPQHF.